The sequence of this TCR beta chain was determined in a study of patients and donors after allogeneic stem cell transplantation. CDR3 length: 15 amino acids. Germline CDR1 MGHDK, CDR2 SYGVNS. The V and J ends lost 3 bases and 5 bases, in that order; junction bases with no gene match: 7. From the RT-PCR reads, TCRdb called clonotypes with MiXCR, one entry per CDR3 protein. The table shows roughly 940,000 distinct CDR3 sequences, with roughly 17% occurring only once. The receptor was derived from a human donor who was either an allogeneic HSCT recipient or a stem cell or donor lymphocyte infusion donor (not recorded which). It is not recorded whose cells these are; they may come from a transplant donor. Sequencing used blood, either unsorted or a sorted T cell fraction (not recorded which). This chain joins TRBV25-1 and TRBJ2-1; TRBD2 aligns across 7 bases. This chain's CDR3 is CASSEISGVNNEQFF. The CDR3 DNA sequence: TGTGCCAGCAGTGAGATAAGCGGGGTGAACAATGAGCAGTTCTTC.